This T cell receptor (beta chain) came from a study of human T cells and chemical hapten exposure. Looking at the study overall: Epicutaneous patch tests delivered 0.01% DPC to the upper back, with evaluation at 6 days. Alopecia areata, totalis or universalis affected patients, mainly female.

Unique molecular identifiers were linked by the library to individual cDNA molecules. In the original workflow: A typical sample had roughly 96,000 TCRs, with about 23,224 to 750,000 overall. TCRdb reprocessed the RACE reads with MiXCR, giving one entry per CDR3 protein. The V and J calls and clone size come from TCRdb's table, not from the authors' own analysis. The data show 95,000 or so distinct CDR3 sequences, about 10% seen once. This CDR3 is 17 amino acids long. Trimming left V 0 bases short and J 6 bases short, with 15 bases between. Germline V gene data show CDR1 as LGHNA and CDR2 as YSLEER. Time point described: patch test 1, 2 weeks after DPC sensitization. Treatment specified: therapeutic diphenylcyclopropenone sensitization with weekly scalp DPC. This clonotype was seen a handful of times.

The sample here was whole blood, taken in connection with sensitization to the hapten diphenylcyclopropenone (DPC). This clonotype was sampled from a middle-aged man with alopecia areata. Some clones in this sample may be carry-over from other donors' samples. The V call is TRBV4-3, the J call TRBJ1-6; D is perhaps TRBD1 (6 bases). The CDR3 reads CASSQDRARGPNSPLHF. The CDR3 nucleotides are TGCGCCAGCAGCCAAGATCGGGCCCGGGGGCCTAATTCACCCCTCCACTTT.